One sample yielded the 21 T cell receptor beta chains listed below, sequenced in a study of response to subunit inactivated influenza vaccine. MiXCR, run by TCRdb on the RT-PCR reads, gives a single entry per CDR3 protein. This table holds 610,000 or so distinct CDR3 sequences, around 13% found once. Specimen: PBMCs from blood, collected about 11 days after vaccination. These TCRs come from a man between 50 and 59 years old who received an inactivated influenza vaccine.

J is TRBJ2-7 and V is TRBV7-2; 8 bases agree with TRBD1. Germline lookup yields CDR1 SGHTA and CDR2 FQGNSA. This CDR3 is 16 amino acids long. Trimming took 5 bases from V and 4 from J; bases not matched to a gene: 13. In DNA, the CDR3 is TGTGCCAGCAGCCTAGTGGGGACAGGTAGAGAATACGAGCAGTACTTC. It encodes CASSLVGTGREYEQYF.

This clonotype was recorded a few times. V gene TRBV5-1 combines with J gene TRBJ2-5; 9 nucleotides agree with TRBD1. The germline CDR1 and CDR2 sequences are SGHRS and YFSETQ. The CDR3 is 14 amino acids. J was trimmed by 6 bases and V by 4 bases; bases with no gene match: 7. The CDR3 nucleotides are TGCGCCAGCAGCACCCCGGGACAGGGAAAGACCCAGTACTTC. It specifies CASSTPGQGKTQYF. The complete variable domain, with remaining parts taken from reference TRBV5-1 and TRBJ2-5, reads KAGVTQTPRYLIKTRGQQVTLSCSPISGHRSVSWYQQTPGQGLQFLFEYFSETQRNKGNFPGRFSGRQFSNSRSEMNVSTLELGDSALYLCASSTPGQGKTQYFGPGTRLLVL.

This clonotype was seen a few times. The V call is TRBV20-1, the J call TRBJ1-1; D not certain. The CDR3 covers 13 residues. CDR1 DFQATT and CDR2 SNEGSKA come from the germline V gene (reference sequence). V lost 6 bases and J 1 base, leaving 12 bases between the germline ends. The CDR3, as DNA: TGCAGTGCCCCCGGCCTGGGGAACACTGAAGCTTTCTTT. Its protein is CSAPGLGNTEAFF.

This clonotype came up a few times. The genes are TRBV25-1 and TRBJ2-7; 12 bases align to TRBD1. Germline trimming cut 8 bases from V and 5 bases from J; bases unmatched to any gene: 13. CDR1 MGHDK and CDR2 SYGVNS come from the germline V gene. The CDR3 has 16 amino acids. Here the CDR3 reads CASSPSPGQGADEQYF. DNA for the CDR3: TGTGCCAGCTCCCCATCCCCGGGACAGGGGGCAGACGAGCAGTACTTC.

The chain joins TRBV2 to TRBJ1-1; no clear D gene. The CDR3 spans 14 residues. V lost 5 bases and J lost 3, with 13 bases in between. Per the germline V gene, CDR1 is SNHLY and CDR2 is FYNNEI. DNA of the CDR3: TGTGCCAGCAGTATGCTAGCGATGGACACTGAAGCTTTCTTT. Translating gives CASSMLAMDTEAFF.

Concerning this clonotype itself: The germline gene is not matched at one end of the junction; a read error may be the cause. The rearrangement links TRBV3-1 to TRBJ2-7, with D possibly matching TRBD2 (5 bases). The CDR3 consists of 11 residues. Germline CDR1 LGHDT, CDR2 YNNKEL (reference sequence). CDR3 coding DNA: TGTGCCAGCAGCACGAAGGGCCGCGAGGGCTTC. Its translation is CASSTKGREGF.

This chain uses TRBV7-9 with TRBJ2-7, with a tentative D call TRBD1 (7 bases). CDR3 size: 13 residues. The V end lost 4 bases, the J end lost 10 bases, and 17 bases lay between the germline ends. The germline V gene encodes CDR1 SEHNR and CDR2 FQNEAQ (reference sequence). CDR3 in amino acids: CASSSGGTGEQYF. The CDR3 DNA reads as TGTGCCAGCAGCTCCGGGGGTACAGGGGAACAGTACTTC.

This clonotype was detected a few times. J is TRBJ2-7 and V is TRBV3-1; D is perhaps TRBD2 (5 bases). CDR1 LGHDT and CDR2 YNNKEL come from the germline V gene (reference sequence). This CDR3 spans 14 amino acids. V gave up 1 base and J gave up 4 bases, with 11 bases separating them. The CDR3 here is CASSQAGGLYEQYF. For the CDR3, the DNA is TGTGCCAGCAGCCAAGCAGGCGGGTTGTACGAGCAGTACTTC.

This clonotype was seen only a few times. The chain has TRBV11-1 and TRBJ2-3; D possibly corresponds to TRBD1 (6 bases). Germline values: CDR1 SGHAT, CDR2 FQDESV (reference sequence). Trimming took 6 bases from V and 0 from J, leaving 19 bases between them. The CDR3 runs 17 residues. The CDR3 nucleotides read TGTGCCAGCAGACCAGATTATGGACAGTCTAGCACAGATACGCAGTATTTT. It yields the protein CASRPDYGQSSTDTQYF.

This chain joins TRBV2 and TRBJ1-6; D not certain. The V gene lost 7 bases and the J gene lost 4 bases, with 14 bases spanning the gap. The CDR3 has 15 residues. Germline CDR1 is SNHLY and CDR2 is FYNNEI. DNA for the CDR3: TGTGCCAGCACACCGGAGGTGGCGTATAATTCACCCCTCCACTTT. Translating gives CASTPEVAYNSPLHF.

The chain couples TRBV25-1 to TRBJ1-1, with 11 bases identical to TRBD1. J was trimmed by 4 bases and V by 4 bases; bases with no gene match: 5. This CDR3 is 15 amino acids long. Germline-derived CDR1 and CDR2 are MGHDK and SYGVNS. CDR3 amino acids: CASSARTGGVTEAFF. The CDR3 DNA follows: TGTGCCAGCAGTGCCCGGACAGGGGGCGTCACTGAAGCTTTCTTT.

This clonotype was seen a few times. V gene TRBV28 combines with J gene TRBJ2-5; the D gene is possibly TRBD2 (9 bases). Germline V gene lookup returns CDR1 MDHEN and CDR2 SYDVKM. The CDR3 spans 16 residues. V gave up 6 bases and J gave up 4 bases, with 21 bases separating them. The DNA for the CDR3 is TGTGCCAGCAGGACTAGCGGAAGAACAGGGGGAGAGACCCAGTACTTC. Protein: CASRTSGRTGGETQYF. The full variable domain, with the rest looked up from reference TRBV28 and TRBJ2-5, is DVKVTQSSRYLVKRTGEKVFLECVQDMDHENMFWYRQDPGLGLRLIYFSYDVKMKEKGDIPEGYSVSREKKERFSLILESASTNQTSMYLCASRTSGRTGGETQYFGPGTRLLVL.

V usage is TRBV7-9 and J usage is TRBJ2-2; D gene uncertain. Germline CDR1 is SEHNR and CDR2 is FQNEAQ (reference sequence). This CDR3 has 15 amino acids. The V gene lost 5 bases and the J gene lost 2 bases, with 12 bases spanning the gap. CDR3 region: CASSLDWANTGELFF. CDR3 nucleotide sequence: TGTGCCAGCAGCCTCGACTGGGCCAACACCGGGGAGCTGTTTTTT.

This rearrangement joins TRBV9 to TRBJ2-2; the match to TRBD2 covers 13 bases. Trimming removed 4 bases from V and 5 bases from J; junction bases left unmatched: 14. Germline CDR1 and CDR2: SGDLS and YYNGEE. The CDR3 has 19 amino acids. Here the CDR3 reads CASSPDLGLAGVRTGELFF. CDR3 coding DNA: TGTGCCAGCAGCCCCGATCTTGGACTAGCGGGAGTTCGTACCGGGGAGCTGTTTTTT.

This clonotype was observed many times. The chain combines TRBV11-2 with TRBJ2-1, with D uncertain. V lost 4 bases, J lost 4 bases, and 5 bases lay in between. This CDR3 has 12 residues. Germline CDR1 is SGHAT and CDR2 is FQNNGV. CDR3 residues: CASSYQYNEQFF. The CDR3 DNA reads as TGTGCCAGCAGCTACCAATACAATGAGCAGTTCTTC.

The rearrangement joins TRBV14 to TRBJ2-1; no definite D call. Germline assignment: CDR1 SGHDN and CDR2 FVKESK. V was pared by 2 bases and J by 9 bases, with 23 bases between. This CDR3 is built from 17 residues. This CDR3 reads CASSQLPPLLYPGEQFF. The CDR3 nucleotides are TGTGCCAGCAGCCAACTCCCCCCACTTCTGTATCCAGGTGAGCAGTTCTTC.

The genes are TRBV27 and TRBJ2-7, with unresolved D. The CDR3 runs 14 residues. In germline, CDR1 is MNHEY, CDR2 SMNVEV (reference sequence). Trimming stripped 6 bases from V and 4 bases from J, with 16 bases between. As DNA, the CDR3 is TGTGCCAGCAGCAAAACAAGAAGAAGTTACGAGCAGTACTTC. Residues: CASSKTRRSYEQYF.

This clonotype was seen repeatedly, ten times or more. The V call is TRBV12-3 or TRBV12-4, the J call TRBJ2-7, with 9 bases identical to TRBD1. This CDR3 is built from 13 residues. V shed 6 bases, J shed 5 bases, and the junction held 5 bases outside the gene matches. CDR3 sequence reads: CASRPWTGDEQYF. The CDR3 DNA reads TGTGCCAGCAGACCCTGGACAGGGGACGAGCAGTACTTC.

This clonotype occurred many times. The rearrangement links TRBV6-1 to TRBJ1-6; 11 nucleotides line up with TRBD1. CDR1 and CDR2 (germline): MNHNS, SASEGT. The CDR3 spans 16 residues. With V trimmed by 8 bases and J by 5 bases, 8 bases remained unmatched. CDR3 protein: CASSSRDRGNNSPLHF. CDR3 in DNA: TGTGCCAGCTCATCCCGGGACAGGGGGAATAATTCACCCCTCCACTTT.

This chain connects TRBV4-3 to TRBJ2-3; perhaps TRBD1 as D (6 bases). Germline CDR1 is LGHNA and CDR2 is YSLEER. V lost 0 bases and J lost 6, with 19 bases in between. The CDR3 has 17 residues. CDR3 sequence reads: CASSQDVGDTGVDTQYF. CDR3 nucleotides: TGCGCCAGCAGCCAAGATGTGGGGGACACTGGCGTCGATACGCAGTATTTT.

The table lists this clonotype with many counts. The V call is TRBV12-3 or TRBV12-4, the J call TRBJ2-7, with 10 bases aligning to TRBD1. The CDR3 totals 15 residues. Trimming removed 4 bases from V and 2 bases from J; junction bases left unmatched: 5. CDR3 coding DNA: TGTGCCAGCAGTTCCAGGACAGGGGGAACCTACGAGCAGTACTTC. Amino acid sequence: CASSSRTGGTYEQYF.